The clone carrying this T cell receptor (beta chain) occurred once. Its antigen is not identified. This record belongs to a study of vaccination effects on CD4 cells after COVID-19. Viral peptide pool expansion of antigen-specific CD4+ T cells preceded sequencing in the ViraFEST assay. Isolating CD4+ T cells followed approximately 9 days of culture. Wells containing a few million PBMC each were cultured with 10 IU/ml IL-2 and about 10 ug/ml peptides. It was on days 3 and 7 that half the medium was replaced with IL-2 medium. Method: immunoSEQ multiplex PCR; TCRdb's copy keeps in-frame clones and lacks some. The table lists fewer than 65,000 clones, about four fifths of them singletons. Study observations and caveats: There was only 1 of 255 vaccine-induced clones in healthy vaccinees that cross-reacted with common cold coronaviruses.

The V end lost 6 bases, the J end lost 7 bases, and 8 bases lay between the germline ends. Germline V gene lookup returns CDR1 DFQATT and CDR2 SNEGSKA (reference sequence). The CDR3 runs to 10 residues. J is TRBJ2-3 and V is TRBV20-1; no clear D gene. This TCR was recovered from a human donor who received a COVID-19 vaccine. The sequencing used CD4+ T cells from PBMCs cultured with HCoV-229E spike peptides, collected before COVID-19 vaccination. CDR3 in amino acids: CSAGVNTQYF. The CDR3 region has the DNA TGCAGTGCCGGAGTGAATACGCAGTATTTT.